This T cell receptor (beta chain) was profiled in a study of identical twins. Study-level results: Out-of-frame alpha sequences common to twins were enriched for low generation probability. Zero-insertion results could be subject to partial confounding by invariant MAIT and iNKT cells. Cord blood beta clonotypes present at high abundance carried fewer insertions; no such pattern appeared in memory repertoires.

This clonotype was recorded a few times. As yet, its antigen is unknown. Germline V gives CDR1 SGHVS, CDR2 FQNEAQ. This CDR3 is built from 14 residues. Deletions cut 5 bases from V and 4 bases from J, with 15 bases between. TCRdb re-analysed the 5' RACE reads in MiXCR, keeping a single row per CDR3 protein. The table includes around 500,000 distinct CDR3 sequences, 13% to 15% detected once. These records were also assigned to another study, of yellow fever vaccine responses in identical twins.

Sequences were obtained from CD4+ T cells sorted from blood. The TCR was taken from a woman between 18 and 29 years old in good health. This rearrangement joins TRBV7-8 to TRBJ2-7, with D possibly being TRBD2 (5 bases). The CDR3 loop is CASSLLLGVYEQYF. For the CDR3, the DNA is TGTGCCAGCAGCCTTCTCCTCGGGGTGTACGAGCAGTACTTC. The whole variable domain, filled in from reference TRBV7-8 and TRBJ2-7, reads GAGVSQSPRYKVAKRGQDVALRCDPISGHVSLFWYQQALGQGPEFLTYFQNEAQLDKSGLPSDRFFAERPEGSVSTLKIQRTQQEDSAVYLCASSLLLGVYEQYFGPGTRLTVT.